Sequencing of this T cell receptor beta chain was carried out in a study of naive and memory T cell subsets. Study outcomes and limitations: Clonotypes here are unpaired alpha or beta chain sequences.

The sample holds many counts of this clonotype. Its antigen is not identified. Two oligonucleotides, mixed equimolar, formed the beta constant-region primer covering TRBC1 and TRBC2. Ligated cDNA was amplified by four rounds of PCR with nested alpha and beta constant-region primers and SP2. MiXCR, applied by TCRdb to the UMI-ligation and nested PCR reads, yields one record per CDR3 protein. The sample shows 81,000 or so distinct CDR3 sequences, around 7% of them seen only once. Germline values: CDR1 SGHAT, CDR2 FQDESV (reference sequence). There are 14 residues in the CDR3. V was shortened by 1 base and J by 3 bases, with 9 bases between the two germline ends. After the first PCR, alpha and beta chain libraries were processed separately. Cells stained for CD3, CD4, CD8, CD45RA, CD27 and viability were sorted into four CD45RA/CD27 subsets.

The clonotype comes from a human donor in good health. The sequenced sample consisted of central memory CD4+ T cells from blood. The chain links TRBV11-1 to TRBJ1-1; tentative D call: TRBD1 (5 bases). In nucleotides, the CDR3 is TGTGCCAGCAGCTTAGTCAGGGACGACACTGAAGCTTTCTTT. The encoded protein is CASSLVRDDTEAFF.